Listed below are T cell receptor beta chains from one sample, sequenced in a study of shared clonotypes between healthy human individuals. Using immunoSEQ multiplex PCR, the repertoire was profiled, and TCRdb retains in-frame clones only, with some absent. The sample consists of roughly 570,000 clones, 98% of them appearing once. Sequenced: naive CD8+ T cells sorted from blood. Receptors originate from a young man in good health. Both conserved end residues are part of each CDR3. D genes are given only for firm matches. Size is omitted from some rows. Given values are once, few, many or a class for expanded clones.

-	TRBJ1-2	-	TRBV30	TGTGCCTGGAGTTCAAGGCCTGGCTACACCTTC	CAWSSRPGYTF
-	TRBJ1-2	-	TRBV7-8	TGTGCCACCTCCGGGACACAACCTAGAATCTATGGCTACACCTTC	CATSGTQPRIYGYTF
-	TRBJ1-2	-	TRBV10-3	TGTGCCATCAGTGAGTCGATGGATGTTGGGGCCGGCTACACCTTC	CAISESMDVGAGYTF
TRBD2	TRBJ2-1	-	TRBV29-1	TGCAGCGGCTTCGGACTGAGCGGGAGTACGGACAATGAGCAGTTCTTC	CSGFGLSGSTDNEQFF
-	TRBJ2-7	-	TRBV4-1	TGCGCCAGCAGCCAAGAGCGGGACAGCGGAACCTACGAGCAGTACTTC	CASSQERDSGTYEQYF
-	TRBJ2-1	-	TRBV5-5	TGTGCCAGCAGCTCCGAGGGACTTTGGGGGAATGAGCAGTTCTTC	CASSSEGLWGNEQFF
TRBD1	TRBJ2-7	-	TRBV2	TGTGCCAGCAGTAAACGACAGGGCTCGGGCGAGCAGTACTTC	CASSKRQGSGEQYF
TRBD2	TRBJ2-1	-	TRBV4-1	TGCGCCAGCAGCCAGACCTCGGGACTAGCGGGATCGGATGAGCAGTTCTTC	CASSQTSGLAGSDEQFF
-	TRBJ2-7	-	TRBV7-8	TGTGCCAGCAGCTCGTCAGATTCCGTGTACGAGCAGTACTTC	CASSSSDSVYEQYF
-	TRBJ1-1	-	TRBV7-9	TGTGCCAGCAGCTTAGCGCTTGACAAACCTAGAGGAGCTTTCTTT	CASSLALDKPRGAFF
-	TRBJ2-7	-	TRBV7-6	TGTGCCAGCAGCTCGGGACATTTGGACGCTTGGTACTTC	CASSSGHLDAWYF
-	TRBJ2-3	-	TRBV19	TGTGCCAGTAGTCCGCAACCGACTAGCACAGATACGCAGTATTTT	CASSPQPTSTDTQYF
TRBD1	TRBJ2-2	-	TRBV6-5	TGTGCCAGCAGTAACGGACAGGGAGGAACCGGGGAGCTGTTTTTT	CASSNGQGGTGELFF
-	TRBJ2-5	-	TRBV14	TGTGCCAGCAGCCAAGAGGTACTTTCGGAGACCCAGTACTTC	CASSQEVLSETQYF
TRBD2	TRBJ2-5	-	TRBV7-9	TGTGCCAGCAGCATTCTAATAGCGGGAGACCCTCAAGAGACCCAGTACTTC	CASSILIAGDPQETQYF
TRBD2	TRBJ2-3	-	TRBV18	TGTGCCAGCTCACCCCCACGGGGGGGTGAGACAGATACGCAGTATTTT	CASSPPRGGETDTQYF
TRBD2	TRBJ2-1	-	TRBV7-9	TGTGCCAGCAGCTTATCACCGGGAGGCTCCTACAATGAGCAGTTCTTC	CASSLSPGGSYNEQFF
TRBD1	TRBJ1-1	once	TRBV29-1	TGCAGCGTTGTTCCGGGACAGGGGATTGGCACTGAAGCTTTCTTT	CSVVPGQGIGTEAFF
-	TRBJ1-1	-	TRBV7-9	TGTGCCAGCAGACGAGGCACAGAGAACACTGAAGCTTTCTTT	CASRRGTENTEAFF
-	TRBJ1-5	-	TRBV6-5	TGTGCCAGCGGGACCGACTTCAATCAGCCCCAGCATTTT	CASGTDFNQPQHF
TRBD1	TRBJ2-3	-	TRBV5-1	TGCGCCAGCACCCGCGACAGGGACGCAGATACGCAGTATTTT	CASTRDRDADTQYF
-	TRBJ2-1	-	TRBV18	TGTGCCAGCTCAGATAGGGCGGGAAGGAACAATGAGCAGTTCTTC	CASSDRAGRNNEQFF
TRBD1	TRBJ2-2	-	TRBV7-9	TGTGCCAGCCGGGACAGAAGTTACACCGGGGAGCTGTTTTTT	CASRDRSYTGELFF
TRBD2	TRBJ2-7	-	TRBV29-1	TGCAGCGCGTCTAGCGGGAGTTTCTCATACGAGCAGTACTTC	CSASSGSFSYEQYF
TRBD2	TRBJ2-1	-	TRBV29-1	TGCAGCGTGGGAGACCCGGGGACTAGCGGGAGTGTAAGTGAGCAGTTCTTC	CSVGDPGTSGSVSEQFF
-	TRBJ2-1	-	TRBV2	TGTGCCAGCATAACTAGCTCCTACAATGAGCAGTTCTTC	CASITSSYNEQFF
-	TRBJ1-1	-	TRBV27	TGTGCCAGCAGTTCCCTGTTGGGGAACACTGAAGCTTTCTTT	CASSSLLGNTEAFF
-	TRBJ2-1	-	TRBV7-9	TGTGCCAGCAGCCCCTCGACGACCGGGCAGTTCTTC	CASSPSTTGQFF
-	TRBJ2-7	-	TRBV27	TGTGCCAGCAGTTTATTAGGGACGTCCAGCTCCTACGAGCAGTACTTC	CASSLLGTSSSYEQYF
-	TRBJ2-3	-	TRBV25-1	TGTGCCAGCGGGGACTCGTCAGATACGCAGTATTTT	CASGDSSDTQYF
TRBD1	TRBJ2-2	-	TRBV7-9	TGTGCCAGCAGCTTAGGACAGGGCGACGGGGAGCTGTTTTTT	CASSLGQGDGELFF
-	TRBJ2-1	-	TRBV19	TGTGCCAGTAGTGTTACCTACATGGGCAATGAGCAGTTCTTC	CASSVTYMGNEQFF
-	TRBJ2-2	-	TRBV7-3	TGTGCCAGCAGCTTACGACTGGACACCGGGGAGCTGTTTTTT	CASSLRLDTGELFF
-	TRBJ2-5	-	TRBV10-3	TGTGCCATCAGTGAGTCAGGCACAGAGACCCAGTACTTC	CAISESGTETQYF
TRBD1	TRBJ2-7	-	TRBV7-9	TGTGCCAGCAGCTTTACGACAGGGCGGTCCTACGAGCAGTACTTC	CASSFTTGRSYEQYF
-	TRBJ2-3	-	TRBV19	TGTGCCAGTAGCCCGGCAGCGGATACGCAGTATTTT	CASSPAADTQYF
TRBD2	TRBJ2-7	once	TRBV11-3	TGTGCCAGCAGCCGGGTCAGCGGGAGAACCCAAGAGCAGTACTTC	CASSRVSGRTQEQYF
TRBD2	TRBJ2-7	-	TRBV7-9	TGTGCCAGCAGCTTCGATCGGCTCACTGCAGGGCGGGAGTTCTACGAGCAGTACTTC	CASSFDRLTAGREFYEQYF
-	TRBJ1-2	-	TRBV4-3	TGCGCCAGCAGCCCCTATGAAGGGTCTCCTGGCTACACCTTC	CASSPYEGSPGYTF